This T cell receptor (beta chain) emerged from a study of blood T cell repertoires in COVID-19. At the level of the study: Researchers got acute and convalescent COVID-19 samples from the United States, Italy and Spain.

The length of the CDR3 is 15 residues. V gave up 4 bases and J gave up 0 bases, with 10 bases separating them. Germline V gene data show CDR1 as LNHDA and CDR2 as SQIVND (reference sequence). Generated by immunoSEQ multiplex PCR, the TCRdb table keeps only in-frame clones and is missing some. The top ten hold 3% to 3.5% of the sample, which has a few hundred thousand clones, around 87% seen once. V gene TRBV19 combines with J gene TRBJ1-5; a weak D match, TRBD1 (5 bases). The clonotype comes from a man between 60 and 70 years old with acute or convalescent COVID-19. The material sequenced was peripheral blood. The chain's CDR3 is CASSTGTDSNQPQHF. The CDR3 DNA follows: TGTGCCAGTAGTACCGGGACTGATAGCAATCAGCCCCAGCATTTT.